This record looks at one T cell receptor (beta chain) sequence and its context. Some clones are missing from TCRdb's copy, which holds only in-frame ones; the method was immunoSEQ multiplex PCR. The sample lists about 50,000 clones, approximately 90% occurring once. This sample was included in a study of control samples from healthy donors and cancer patients. The CDR3 runs 14 residues. CDR1 LNHNV and CDR2 YYDKDF come from the germline V gene (reference sequence). V was clipped by 0 bases and J by 4 bases, with 10 bases between them. The TCR was taken from a man aged 30 to 45 with colorectal cancer. This chain links TRBV15 with TRBJ2-7; unclear D gene. The sequenced sample was PBMCs. The CDR3 is CATSRDVRGYEQYF. CDR3 DNA sequence: TGTGCCACCAGCAGAGATGTGCGTGGGTACGAGCAGTACTTC. The complete variable domain, with remaining parts taken from reference TRBV15 and TRBJ2-7, reads DAMVIQNPRYQVTQFGKPVTLSCSQTLNHNVMYWYQQKSSQAPKLLFHYYDKDFNNEADTPDNFQSRRPNTSFCFLDIRSPGLGDTAMYLCATSRDVRGYEQYFGPGTRLTVT.